The rows below give T cell receptor beta chains drawn from one sample of a study of OX40 agonist ivuxolimab in advanced cancers. The table came from immunoSEQ multiplex PCR; TCRdb's copy has only in-frame clones and leaves some out. The sample includes about 79,000 clones, 90% seen only once; the top ten take about 0.35%. Source: CD4+ or CD8+ T cells sorted from blood, taken in a trial of the OX40 agonist ivuxolimab. These receptors came from an adult with an advanced solid tumor such as melanoma, head and neck, liver or kidney cancer. The CDR3 runs from the conserved cysteine through the conserved F or W. Fields, in order: J gene, D gene, V gene, clone size, CDR3 protein, CDR3 DNA. The D gene is left open where the match is weak. The size of a clone is reported for some rows only, either as once, few or many, or as a class for expanded clones.

J gene: TRBJ1-2
D gene: -
V gene: TRBV29-1
clone size: -
CDR3 protein: CSVEARTDYGYTF
CDR3 DNA: TGCAGCGTTGAAGCCCGGACGGATTATGGCTACACCTTC

J gene: TRBJ1-2
D gene: TRBD1
V gene: TRBV9
clone size: -
CDR3 protein: CASRPYATGGDLYGYTF
CDR3 DNA: TGTGCCAGCAGGCCCTACGCGACAGGGGGAGACCTCTATGGCTACACCTTC

J gene: TRBJ1-2
D gene: -
V gene: TRBV7-9
clone size: -
CDR3 protein: CASSPQGTPLNPDGYTF
CDR3 DNA: TGTGCCAGCAGCCCCCAGGGTACCCCTCTTAATCCGGATGGCTACACCTTC

J gene: TRBJ2-3
D gene: -
V gene: TRBV9
clone size: -
CDR3 protein: CASSVGGSTDTQYF
CDR3 DNA: TGTGCCAGCAGCGTAGGGGGATCCACAGATACGCAGTATTTT

J gene: TRBJ1-2
D gene: -
V gene: TRBV14
clone size: -
CDR3 protein: CASSRDGAYGYTF
CDR3 DNA: TGTGCCAGCAGCCGAGACGGAGCTTATGGCTACACCTTC

J gene: TRBJ1-3
D gene: -
V gene: TRBV25-1
clone size: once
CDR3 protein: CASSDEGGNTIYF
CDR3 DNA: TGTGCCAGCAGTGATGAGGGAGGAAACACCATATATTTT

J gene: TRBJ1-5
D gene: TRBD1
V gene: TRBV2
clone size: once
CDR3 protein: CASRTDRIYQPQHF
CDR3 DNA: TGTGCCAGCAGGACGGACAGGATTTATCAGCCCCAGCATTTT

J gene: TRBJ1-5
D gene: -
V gene: TRBV7-2
clone size: -
CDR3 protein: CASSLWGNSNQPQHF
CDR3 DNA: TGTGCCAGCAGCTTGTGGGGGAATAGCAATCAGCCCCAGCATTTT

J gene: TRBJ2-1
D gene: TRBD2
V gene: TRBV2
clone size: -
CDR3 protein: CASTQRETSGTNEQFF
CDR3 DNA: TGTGCCAGCACTCAAAGGGAGACTAGCGGGACCAATGAGCAGTTCTTC

J gene: TRBJ1-6
D gene: -
V gene: TRBV6-1
clone size: few
CDR3 protein: CAAVGTGGSPLHF
CDR3 DNA: TGTGCCGCAGTCGGGACGGGGGGGTCACCCCTCCACTTT